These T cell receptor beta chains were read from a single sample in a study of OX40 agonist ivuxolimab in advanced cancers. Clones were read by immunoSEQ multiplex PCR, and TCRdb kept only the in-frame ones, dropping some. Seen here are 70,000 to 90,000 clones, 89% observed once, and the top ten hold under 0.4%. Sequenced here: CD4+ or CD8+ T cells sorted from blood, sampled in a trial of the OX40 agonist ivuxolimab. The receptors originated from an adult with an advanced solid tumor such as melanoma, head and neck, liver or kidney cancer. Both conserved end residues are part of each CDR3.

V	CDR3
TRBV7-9	CASSPRTGDYGYTF
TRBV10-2	CASTLGGSGANVLTF
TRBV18	CASSPSGEAYGYTF
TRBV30	CAWRWLGDSPLHF
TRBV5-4	CASSLDWMWGNEAFF
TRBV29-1	CSVQSGTGGSEQYF
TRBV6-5	CASRPSGTAGFEQYF
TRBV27	CASSFQGGYEQYF
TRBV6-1	CASSVNSQGKVYQPQHF
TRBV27	CASKGTVRGTDTQYF
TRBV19	CASTTGGTEAFF
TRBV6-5	CASSSLLDRSYTF
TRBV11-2	CASSWGLAGNTGELFF
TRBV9	CASSLQAGGTVSDTQYF
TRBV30	CAWSVAGSSYEQYF
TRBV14	CASSQDFDRSKQFF
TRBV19	CASSPRQGTAYEQYF
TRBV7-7	CASSRGGGYEQFF